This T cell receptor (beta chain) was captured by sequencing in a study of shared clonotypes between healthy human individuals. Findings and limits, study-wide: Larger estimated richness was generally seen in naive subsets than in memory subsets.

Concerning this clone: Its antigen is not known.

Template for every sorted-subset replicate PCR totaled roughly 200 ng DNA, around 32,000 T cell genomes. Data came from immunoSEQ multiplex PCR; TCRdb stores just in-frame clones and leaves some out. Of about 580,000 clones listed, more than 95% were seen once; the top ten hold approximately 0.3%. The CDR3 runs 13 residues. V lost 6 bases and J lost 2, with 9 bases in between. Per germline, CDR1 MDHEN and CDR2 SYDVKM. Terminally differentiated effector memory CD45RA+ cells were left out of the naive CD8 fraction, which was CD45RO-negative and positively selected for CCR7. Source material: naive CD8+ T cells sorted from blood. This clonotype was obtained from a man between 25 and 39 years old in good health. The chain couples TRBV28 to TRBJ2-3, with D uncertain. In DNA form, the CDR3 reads TGTGCCAGCAGCCCCGGAGCCACAGATACGCAGTATTTT. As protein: CASSPGATDTQYF.